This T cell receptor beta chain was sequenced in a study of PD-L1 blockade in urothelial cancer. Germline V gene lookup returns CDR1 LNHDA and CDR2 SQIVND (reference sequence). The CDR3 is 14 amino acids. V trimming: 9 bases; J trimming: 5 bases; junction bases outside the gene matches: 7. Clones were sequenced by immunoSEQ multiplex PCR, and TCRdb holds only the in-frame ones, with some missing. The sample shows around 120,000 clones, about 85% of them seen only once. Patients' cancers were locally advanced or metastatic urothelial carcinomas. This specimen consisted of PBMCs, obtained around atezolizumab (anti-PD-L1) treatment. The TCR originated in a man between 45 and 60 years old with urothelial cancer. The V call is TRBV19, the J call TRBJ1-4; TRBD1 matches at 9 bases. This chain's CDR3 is CASRGQGANEKLFF. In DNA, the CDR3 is TGTGCCAGCCGGGGACAGGGCGCCAATGAAAAACTGTTTTTT.